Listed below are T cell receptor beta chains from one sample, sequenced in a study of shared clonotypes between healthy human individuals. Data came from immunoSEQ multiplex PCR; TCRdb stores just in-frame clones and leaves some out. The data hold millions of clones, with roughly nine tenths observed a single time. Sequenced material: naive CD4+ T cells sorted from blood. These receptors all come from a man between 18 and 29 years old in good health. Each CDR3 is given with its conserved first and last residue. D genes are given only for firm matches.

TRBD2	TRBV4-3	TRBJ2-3	CASGRVAGEGDTQYF
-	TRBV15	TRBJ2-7	CATSRETGYYEQYF
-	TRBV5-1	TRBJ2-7	CASGKPGPSSYEQYF
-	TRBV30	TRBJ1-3	CAWSGGTWLGTIYF
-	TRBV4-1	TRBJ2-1	CASSPTDAGTLLNEQFF
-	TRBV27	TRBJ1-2	CASSLVASNNYGYTF
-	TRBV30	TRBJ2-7	CAWSVSWGVSYEQYF
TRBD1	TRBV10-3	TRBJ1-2	CAISGGQGTRYGYTF
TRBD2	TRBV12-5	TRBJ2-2	CASGLSGSPPGELFF
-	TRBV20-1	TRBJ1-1	CSASDFPDVFF
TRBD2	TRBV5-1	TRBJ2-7	CASSLTSGGYEQYF
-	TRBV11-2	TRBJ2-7	CASSLEGLYEQYF
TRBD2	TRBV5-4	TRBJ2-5	CASSPGLVQETQYF
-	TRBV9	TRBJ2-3	CASSGRDSTDTQYF
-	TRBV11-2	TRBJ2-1	CASSLGQQLTEQFF
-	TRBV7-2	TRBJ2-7	CASSTRWGDHEQYF
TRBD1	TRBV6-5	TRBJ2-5	CASSSTGGVETQYF